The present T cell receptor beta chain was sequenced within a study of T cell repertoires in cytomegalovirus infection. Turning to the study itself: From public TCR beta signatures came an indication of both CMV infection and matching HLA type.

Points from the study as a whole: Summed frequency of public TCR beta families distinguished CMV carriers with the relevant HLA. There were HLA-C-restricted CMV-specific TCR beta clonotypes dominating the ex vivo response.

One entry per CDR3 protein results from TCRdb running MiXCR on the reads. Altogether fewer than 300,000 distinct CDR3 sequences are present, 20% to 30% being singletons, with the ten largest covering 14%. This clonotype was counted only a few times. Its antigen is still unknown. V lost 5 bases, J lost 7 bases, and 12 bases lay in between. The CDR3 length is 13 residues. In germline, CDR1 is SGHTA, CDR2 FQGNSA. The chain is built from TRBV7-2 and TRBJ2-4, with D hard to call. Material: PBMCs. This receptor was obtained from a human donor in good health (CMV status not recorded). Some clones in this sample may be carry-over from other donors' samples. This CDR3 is CASSPTSGNIQYF. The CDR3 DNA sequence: TGTGCCAGCAGCCCGACCTCTGGGAACATTCAGTACTTC.